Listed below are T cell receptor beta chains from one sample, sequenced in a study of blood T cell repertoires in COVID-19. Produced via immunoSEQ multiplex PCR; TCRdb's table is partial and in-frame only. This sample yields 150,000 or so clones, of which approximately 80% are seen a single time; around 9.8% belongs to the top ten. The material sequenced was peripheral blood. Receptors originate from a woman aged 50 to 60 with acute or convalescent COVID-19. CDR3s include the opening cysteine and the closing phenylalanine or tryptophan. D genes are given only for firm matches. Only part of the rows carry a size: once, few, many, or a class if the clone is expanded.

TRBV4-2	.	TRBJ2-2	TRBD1	CASSQNTGEITGELFF	TGTGCCAGCAGCCAGAACACAGGGGAGATAACCGGGGAGCTGTTTTTT
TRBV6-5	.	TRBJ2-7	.	CASSYSVGQPAYEQYF	TGTGCCAGCAGTTACTCGGTCGGACAGCCGGCCTACGAGCAGTACTTC
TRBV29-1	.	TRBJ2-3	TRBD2	CTASAGGTTDTQYF	TGCACCGCATCAGCGGGAGGGACCACAGATACGCAGTATTTT
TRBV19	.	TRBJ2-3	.	CASSIEGRPDTQYF	TGTGCCAGTAGTATAGAGGGGAGGCCAGATACGCAGTATTTT
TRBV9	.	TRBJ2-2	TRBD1	CASSVSDRTNTGELFF	TGTGCCAGCAGCGTATCGGACAGGACGAACACCGGGGAGCTGTTTTTT
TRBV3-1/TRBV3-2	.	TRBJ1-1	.	CASSRETNTEAFF	TGTGCCAGCAGCCGGGAGACGAACACTGAAGCTTTCTTT
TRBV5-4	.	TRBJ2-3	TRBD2	CASSFRTSGATDTQYF	TGTGCCAGCAGCTTTCGGACTAGCGGGGCCACAGATACGCAGTATTTT
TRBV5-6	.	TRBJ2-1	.	CASSAGQYRYNEQFF	TGTGCCAGCAGCGCCGGACAGTACAGGTACAATGAGCAGTTCTTC
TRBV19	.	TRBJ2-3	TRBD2	CASSSSGGSYTQYF	TGTGCCAGTAGTTCTAGCGGGGGGTCTTATACGCAGTATTTT
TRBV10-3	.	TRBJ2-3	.	CAISEPGEPSATDTQYF	TGTGCCATCAGTGAGCCAGGGGAACCAAGCGCCACAGATACGCAGTATTTT
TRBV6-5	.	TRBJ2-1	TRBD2	CASSYTRLASYNEQFF	TGTGCCAGCAGTTACACCAGACTAGCGTCCTACAATGAGCAGTTCTTC
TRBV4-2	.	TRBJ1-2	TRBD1	CASSQDLRRGRAYGYTF	TGTGCCAGCAGCCAAGATTTGCGCAGGGGGCGAGCCTATGGCTACACCTTC
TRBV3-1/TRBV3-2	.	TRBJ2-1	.	CASSREYRGNEQFF	TGTGCCAGCAGCCGAGAGTATCGGGGCAATGAGCAGTTCTTC
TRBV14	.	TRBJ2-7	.	CASSQDIDSYEQYF	TGTGCCAGCAGCCAAGATATTGACAGCTACGAGCAGTACTTC
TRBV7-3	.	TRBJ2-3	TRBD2	CASSSGLAGGLSDTQYF	TGTGCCAGCAGCTCCGGTCTGGCGGGGGGGCTCTCAGATACGCAGTATTTT
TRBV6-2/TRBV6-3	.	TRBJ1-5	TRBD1	CASSRTGARFQPQHF	TGTGCCAGCAGTCGGACAGGGGCTCGGTTCCAGCCCCAGCATTTT
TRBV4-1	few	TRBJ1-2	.	CASSRGPNYGYTF	TGCGCCAGTTCTAGGGGTCCTAACTATGGCTACACCTTC
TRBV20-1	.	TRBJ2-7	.	CSARGDRQYF	TGCAGTGCTAGAGGCGACAGGCAGTACTTC
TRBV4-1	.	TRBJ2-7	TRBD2	CASSPLGELAGSYEQYF	TGCGCCAGCAGCCCCCTGGGGGAACTAGCGGGATCCTACGAGCAGTACTTC
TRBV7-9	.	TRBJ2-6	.	CASSLALAGANVLTF	TGTGCCAGCAGCTTAGCGTTGGCAGGGGCCAACGTCCTGACTTTC
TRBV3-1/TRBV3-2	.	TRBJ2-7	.	CASSFGAQGGYEQYF	TGTGCCAGCAGCTTCGGGGCACAGGGCGGGTACGAGCAGTACTTC
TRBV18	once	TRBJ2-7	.	CASSPSGSYEQYF	TGTGCCAGCTCACCATCCGGTAGTTACGAGCAGTACTTC
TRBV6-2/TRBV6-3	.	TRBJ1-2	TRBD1	CASSPTGQGYGYTF	TGTGCCAGCAGTCCGACGGGACAGGGCTATGGCTACACCTTC
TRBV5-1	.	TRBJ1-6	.	CASSLGQVYNSPLHF	TGCGCCAGCAGCTTGGGACAGGTCTATAATTCACCCCTCCACTTT
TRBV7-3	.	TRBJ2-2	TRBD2	CASRPTSGINTGELFF	TGTGCCAGCAGGCCGACTAGCGGGATAAACACCGGGGAGCTGTTTTTT
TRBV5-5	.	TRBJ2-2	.	CARVIGESQMPTGELFF	TGTGCCAGGGTTATAGGAGAGTCCCAGATGCCCACCGGGGAGCTGTTTTTT
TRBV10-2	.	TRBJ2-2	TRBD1	CASTTGQTTGELFF	TGCGCCAGCACGACGGGACAGACCACCGGGGAGCTGTTTTTT
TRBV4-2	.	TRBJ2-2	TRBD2	CASSQNGMGLATGELFF	TGTGCCAGCAGCCAAAATGGAATGGGACTAGCGACCGGGGAGCTGTTTTTT
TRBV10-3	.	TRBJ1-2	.	CAISEPGGLDYGYTF	TGTGCCATCAGTGAGCCCGGGGGATTGGACTATGGCTACACCTTC
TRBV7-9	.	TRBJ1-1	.	CASTLGIGLSTEAFF	TGTGCCAGCACCCTCGGGATTGGTCTTAGCACTGAAGCTTTCTTT
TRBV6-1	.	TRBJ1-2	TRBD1	CASSEMRGLNYGYTF	TGTGCCAGCAGTGAAATGAGGGGGCTTAACTATGGCTACACCTTC
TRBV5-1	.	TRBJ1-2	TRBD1	CASSLAPGQGTYGYTF	TGCGCCAGCAGCTTGGCTCCGGGACAGGGGACTTATGGCTACACCTTC
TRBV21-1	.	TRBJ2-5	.	CASSHRREGLAQETQYF	TGTGCCAGCTCCCATAGAAGGGAGGGACTAGCCCAAGAGACCCAGTACTTC
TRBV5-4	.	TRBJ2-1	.	CASSRPGGSYNEQFF	TGTGCCAGCAGCCGACCCGGGGGCTCCTACAATGAGCAGTTCTTC
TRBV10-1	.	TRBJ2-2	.	CASSESYLGELFF	TGCGCCAGCAGTGAGTCGTACTTGGGGGAGCTGTTTTTT
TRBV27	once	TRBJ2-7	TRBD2	CASSQVAGAHPYEQYF	TGTGCCAGCAGTCAAGTAGCGGGAGCTCACCCGTACGAGCAGTACTTC
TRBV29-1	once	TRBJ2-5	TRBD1	CSVCGTGYGETQYF	TGCAGCGTTTGCGGGACAGGGTACGGAGAGACCCAGTACTTC
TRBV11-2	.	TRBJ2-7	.	CASRPFLAALSYEQYF	TGTGCCAGCAGGCCATTTTTAGCAGCTCTCTCCTACGAGCAGTACTTC
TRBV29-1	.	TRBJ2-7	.	CSVETGSRGARYEQYF	TGCAGCGTTGAAACTGGTTCTCGGGGGGCAAGGTACGAGCAGTACTTC
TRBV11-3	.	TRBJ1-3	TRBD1	CASSSGGGNTIYF	TGTGCCAGCAGCTCAGGGGGTGGAAACACCATATATTTT
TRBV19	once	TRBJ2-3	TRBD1	CATRQGANTDTQYF	TGTGCCACCAGACAGGGGGCTAACACAGATACGCAGTATTTT
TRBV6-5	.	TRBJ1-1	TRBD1	CASSYPGQGKAFF	TGTGCCAGCAGTTACCCAGGACAGGGGAAAGCTTTCTTT
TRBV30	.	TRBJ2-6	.	CAWSVGGFGANVLTF	TGTGCCTGGAGTGTGGGGGGATTTGGGGCCAACGTCCTGACTTTC